These 15 T cell receptor beta chains share one sample of origin, sequenced in a study of T cell responses to AZD1222 COVID-19 vaccine. The data were produced by immunoSEQ multiplex PCR, yet TCRdb's version contains in-frame clones alone and is incomplete. This table has tens of thousands of clones, about 92% appearing once. The sample in question was peripheral blood, obtained 28 days after the second AZD1222 dose. The receptors come from an adult who received the AZD1222 COVID-19 vaccine.

The chain combines TRBV10-3 with TRBJ2-4; 9 positions agree with TRBD1. Per the germline V gene, CDR1 is ENHRY and CDR2 is SYGVKD. The V segment lost 0 bases and the J segment 4 bases; nucleotides outside the gene matches: 4. There are 16 residues in the CDR3. For the CDR3, the DNA is TGTGCCATCAGTGAGTCTCCCGGGACAGGGAAAAACATTCAGTACTTC. It yields the protein CAISESPGTGKNIQYF.

The V call is TRBV5-4, the J call TRBJ2-7; D is undetermined. The CDR3 totals 12 residues. In germline, CDR1 is SGHNT, CDR2 YYREEE (reference sequence). V was trimmed by 4 bases and J by 0 bases, leaving 5 bases between them. CDR3 nucleotide sequence: TGTGCCAGCAGCCACAGCTCCTACGAGCAGTACTTC. Translation: CASSHSSYEQYF.

The chain carries TRBV27 and TRBJ2-3; TRBD2 matches at 8 bases. From germline, CDR1 is MNHEY and CDR2 SMNVEV (reference sequence). The J segment lost 4 bases and the V segment lost 1 base, leaving 7 bases of the junction unmatched. The CDR3 loop spans 16 amino acids. CDR3 nucleotides: TGTGCCAGCAGTTTATTTTTGGCGGGAGGCTCAGATACGCAGTATTTT. This sequence encodes CASSLFLAGGSDTQYF.

The chain recombines TRBV18 with TRBJ1-1; 11 bases match TRBD1. Trimming at V came to 6 bases and at J to 5 bases, leaving 20 bases not matched to a gene. This CDR3 spans 19 amino acids. CDR1 and CDR2 (germline): KGHSH, LQKENI. CDR3 nucleotide sequence: TGTGCCAGCTCCGCGATTACCGATTGGACAGGGGGCTATAGGACTGAAGCTTTCTTT. It is translated as CASSAITDWTGGYRTEAFF.

The genes are TRBV7-9 and TRBJ1-2; D is uncertain. V was trimmed by 1 base and J by 4 bases, leaving 10 bases between them. Germline V gene sequence: CDR1 SEHNR, CDR2 FQNEAQ (reference sequence). This CDR3 region has 14 residues. This CDR3 is CASSLGGYGYGYTF. Here the CDR3 DNA reads TGTGCCAGCAGCTTAGGAGGGTACGGCTATGGCTACACCTTC.

V and J are TRBV6-4 and TRBJ2-3; TRBD1 matches at 9 bases. CDR1 MRHNA and CDR2 SNTAGT come from the germline V gene. The CDR3 has 18 amino acids. J was trimmed by 5 bases and V by 2 bases; bases with no gene match: 14. The CDR3 loop is CASSDPSPTGGAVDTQYF. In nucleotides, the CDR3 is TGTGCCAGCAGTGACCCGAGTCCGACAGGGGGAGCCGTAGATACGCAGTATTTT.

In its sample, this clone was seen once. The gene calls are TRBV28 and TRBJ1-3; D not resolved. The CDR3 is made up of 15 amino acids. Germline V gene sequence: CDR1 MDHEN, CDR2 SYDVKM. The V and J ends lost 1 base and 9 bases respectively, with 16 bases between them. The CDR3 spells CASSLSGPWAGTIYF. CDR3 nucleotide sequence: TGTGCCAGCAGTTTATCTGGGCCCTGGGCGGGCACCATATATTTT.

This sequence joins TRBV11-3 and TRBJ2-3, with D uncertain. The length of the CDR3 is 13 residues. Germline lookup yields CDR1 SGHNT and CDR2 YENEEA. V gave up 3 bases and J gave up 2 bases, with 6 bases separating them. CDR3 coding DNA: TGTGCCAGCAGCTTGTCCGCCACAGATACGCAGTATTTT. It specifies CASSLSATDTQYF.

The chain recombines TRBV5-4 with TRBJ2-5; no reliable D call. Trimming stripped 3 bases from V and 2 bases from J, with 8 bases between. Germline V gene data show CDR1 as SGHNT and CDR2 as YYREEE (reference sequence). The CDR3 covers 13 residues. CDR3 in DNA: TGTGCCAGCAGCTCGCCCGGTCAAGAGACCCAGTACTTC. It encodes CASSSPGQETQYF.

The chain is built from TRBV7-8 and TRBJ2-2; 9 nucleotides agree with TRBD2. Germline V CDR1 and CDR2: SGHVS, FQNEAQ. CDR3 length: 17 residues. V shed 0 bases and J 4 bases; nucleotides not matched to a gene: 6. The CDR3 sequence is CASSLADSGRPTGELFF. The CDR3 nucleotides are TGTGCCAGCAGCTTAGCCGATAGCGGGAGACCCACCGGGGAGCTGTTTTTT.

For the CDR3, the DNA is TGTGCCAGCAGCTTCCAGAACGGGAGGGGTGAGACCCAGTACTTC. This sequence encodes CASSFQNGRGETQYF. The rearrangement uses TRBV7-2 and TRBJ2-5, with 8 bases that match TRBD2. Germline V CDR1 and CDR2: SGHTA, FQGNSA. J was trimmed by 5 bases and V by 3 bases; bases with no gene match: 8. The CDR3 has 15 residues.

V and J are TRBV5-5 and TRBJ2-2; D call uncertain. Per the germline V gene, CDR1 is SGHKS and CDR2 is YYEKEE (reference sequence). Trimming cost V 0 bases and J 1 base, with 7 bases left between them. This CDR3 comprises 15 residues. The CDR3 loop is CASSLAQLNTGELFF. The CDR3 DNA reads TGTGCCAGCAGCTTGGCACAGCTGAACACCGGGGAGCTGTTTTTT.

This clone showed up just once. The chain combines TRBV5-1 with TRBJ2-7; TRBD1 is a possible D gene (6 bases). CDR1 SGHRS and CDR2 YFSETQ come from the germline V gene. Trimming took 4 bases from V and 2 from J, leaving 16 bases between them. The CDR3 consists of 15 residues. CDR3 region: CASSQLQGPTYEQYF. In nucleotides, the CDR3 is TGCGCCAGCAGCCAATTACAGGGTCCCACCTACGAGCAGTACTTC.

V is TRBV12-3 or TRBV12-4 and J is TRBJ1-1, with no clear D. V lost 7 bases and J lost 5, with 14 bases in between. The CDR3 length is 13 residues. The CDR3, as DNA: TGTGCCAGCACCAACCGGCGAGGGACTGAAGCTTTCTTT. It yields the protein CASTNRRGTEAFF.

The chain combines TRBV19 with TRBJ1-2; a possible D gene is TRBD1 (6 bases). Trimming pared 3 bases from V and 5 bases from J, leaving 16 bases between. The CDR3 is made up of 15 amino acids. Germline-derived CDR1 and CDR2 are LNHDA and SQIVND (reference sequence). The CDR3 is CASSINPGERYGYTF. The CDR3, as DNA: TGTGCCAGTAGTATCAATCCAGGGGAAAGATATGGCTACACCTTC.